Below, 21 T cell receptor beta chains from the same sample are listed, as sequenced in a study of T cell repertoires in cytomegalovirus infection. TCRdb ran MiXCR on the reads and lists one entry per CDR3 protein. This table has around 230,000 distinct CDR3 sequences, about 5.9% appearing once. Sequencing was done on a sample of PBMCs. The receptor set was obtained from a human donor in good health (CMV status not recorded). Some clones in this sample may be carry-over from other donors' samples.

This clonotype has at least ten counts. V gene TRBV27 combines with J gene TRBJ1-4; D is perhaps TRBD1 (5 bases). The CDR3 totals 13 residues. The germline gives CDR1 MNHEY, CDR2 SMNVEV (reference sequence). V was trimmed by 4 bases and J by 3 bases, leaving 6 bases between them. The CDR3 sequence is CASSSGSNEKLFF. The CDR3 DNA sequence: TGTGCCAGCAGTTCAGGGTCTAATGAAAAACTGTTTTTT.

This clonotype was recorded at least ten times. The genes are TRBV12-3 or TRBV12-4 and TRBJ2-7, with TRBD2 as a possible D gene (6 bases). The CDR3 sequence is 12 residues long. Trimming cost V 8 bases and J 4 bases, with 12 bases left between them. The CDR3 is CASGNGGYEQYF. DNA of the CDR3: TGTGCCAGCGGGAATGGGGGGTACGAGCAGTACTTC.

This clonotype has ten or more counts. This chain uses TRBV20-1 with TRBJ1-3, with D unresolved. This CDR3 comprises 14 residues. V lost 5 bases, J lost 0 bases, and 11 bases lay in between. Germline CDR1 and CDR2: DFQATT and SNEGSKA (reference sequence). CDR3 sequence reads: CSACPVNSGNTIYF. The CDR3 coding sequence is TGCAGTGCTTGTCCAGTTAACTCTGGAAACACCATATATTTT.

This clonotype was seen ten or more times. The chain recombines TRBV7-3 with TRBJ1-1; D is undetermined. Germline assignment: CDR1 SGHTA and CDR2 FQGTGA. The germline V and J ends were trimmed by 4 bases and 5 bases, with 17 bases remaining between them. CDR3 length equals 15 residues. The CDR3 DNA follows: TGTGCCAGCAGCTCCGTTGGAATGTCCGTTACTGAAGCTTTCTTT. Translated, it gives CASSSVGMSVTEAFF.

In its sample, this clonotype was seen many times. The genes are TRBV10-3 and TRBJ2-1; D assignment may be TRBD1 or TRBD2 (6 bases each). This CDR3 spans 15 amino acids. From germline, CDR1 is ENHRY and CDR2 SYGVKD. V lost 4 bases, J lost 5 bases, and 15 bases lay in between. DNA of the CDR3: TGTGCCATCAGTGGGGGGGCAGGGAAGGACAATGAGCAGTTCTTC. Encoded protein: CAISGGAGKDNEQFF.

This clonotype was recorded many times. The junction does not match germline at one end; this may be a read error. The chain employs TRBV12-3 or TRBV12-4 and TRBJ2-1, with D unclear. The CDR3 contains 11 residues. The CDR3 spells CASSFGPGRIF. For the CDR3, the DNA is TGTGCCAGCAGTTTCGGTCCTGGAAGGATCTTC.

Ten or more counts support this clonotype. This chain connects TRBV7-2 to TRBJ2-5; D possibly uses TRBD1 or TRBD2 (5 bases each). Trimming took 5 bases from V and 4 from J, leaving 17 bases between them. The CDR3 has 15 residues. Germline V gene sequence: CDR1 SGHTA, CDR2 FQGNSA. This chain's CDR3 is CASSRSDARGETQYF. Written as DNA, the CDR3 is TGTGCCAGCAGCCGTTCCGACGCGAGGGGAGAGACCCAGTACTTC.

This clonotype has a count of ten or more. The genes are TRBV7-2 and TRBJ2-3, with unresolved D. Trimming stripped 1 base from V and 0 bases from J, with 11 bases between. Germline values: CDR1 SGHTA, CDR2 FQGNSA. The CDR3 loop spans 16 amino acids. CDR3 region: CASSLGVRESTDTQYF. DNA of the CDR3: TGTGCCAGCAGCTTAGGAGTCAGAGAAAGCACAGATACGCAGTATTTT.

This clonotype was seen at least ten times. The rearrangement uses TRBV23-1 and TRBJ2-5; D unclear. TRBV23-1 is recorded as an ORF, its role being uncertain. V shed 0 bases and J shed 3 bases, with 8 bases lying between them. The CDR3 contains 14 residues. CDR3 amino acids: CASSQSTKEETQYF. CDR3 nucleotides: TGCGCCAGCAGTCAATCAACCAAGGAAGAGACCCAGTACTTC.

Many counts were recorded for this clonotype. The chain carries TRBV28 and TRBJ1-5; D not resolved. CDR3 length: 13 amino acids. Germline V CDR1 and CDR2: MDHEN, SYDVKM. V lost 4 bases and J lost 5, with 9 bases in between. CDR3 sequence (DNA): TGTGCCAGCAGTTCCCTAGTTTATCAGCCCCAGCATTTT. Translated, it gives CASSSLVYQPQHF.

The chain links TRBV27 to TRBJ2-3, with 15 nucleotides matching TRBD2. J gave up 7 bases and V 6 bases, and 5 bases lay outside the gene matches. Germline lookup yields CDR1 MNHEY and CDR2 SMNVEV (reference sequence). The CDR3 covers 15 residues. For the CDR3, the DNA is TGTGCCAGCAGGGCCGGGACTAGCGGGGGGTATACGCAGTATTTT. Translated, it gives CASRAGTSGGYTQYF.

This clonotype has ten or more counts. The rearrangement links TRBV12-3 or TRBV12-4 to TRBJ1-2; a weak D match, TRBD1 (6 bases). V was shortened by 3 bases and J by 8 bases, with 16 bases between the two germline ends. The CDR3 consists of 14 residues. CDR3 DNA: TGTGCCAGCAGTTTCGGGGCCAGGGGCGGAGGCTACACCTTC. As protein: CASSFGARGGGYTF.

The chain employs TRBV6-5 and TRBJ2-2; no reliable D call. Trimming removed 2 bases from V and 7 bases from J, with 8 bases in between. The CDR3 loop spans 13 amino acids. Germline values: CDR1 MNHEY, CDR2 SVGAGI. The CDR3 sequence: CASSYGPGGELFF. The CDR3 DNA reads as TGTGCCAGCAGTTACGGACCTGGCGGGGAGCTGTTTTTT.

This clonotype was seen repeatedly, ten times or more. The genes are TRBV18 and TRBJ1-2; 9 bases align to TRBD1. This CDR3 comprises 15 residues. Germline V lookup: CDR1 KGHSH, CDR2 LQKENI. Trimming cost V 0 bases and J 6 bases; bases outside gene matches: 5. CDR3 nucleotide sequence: TGTGCCAGCTCACCACCGGGACAGGGCCTTCATGGCTACACCTTC. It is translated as CASSPPGQGLHGYTF.

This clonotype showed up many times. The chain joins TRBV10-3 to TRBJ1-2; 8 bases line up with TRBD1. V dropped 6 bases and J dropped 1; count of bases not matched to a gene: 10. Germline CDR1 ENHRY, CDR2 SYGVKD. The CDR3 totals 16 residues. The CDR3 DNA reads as TGTGCCATCAGCACGAAGGGGACAGGCGATAACTATGGCTACACCTTC. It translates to CAISTKGTGDNYGYTF.

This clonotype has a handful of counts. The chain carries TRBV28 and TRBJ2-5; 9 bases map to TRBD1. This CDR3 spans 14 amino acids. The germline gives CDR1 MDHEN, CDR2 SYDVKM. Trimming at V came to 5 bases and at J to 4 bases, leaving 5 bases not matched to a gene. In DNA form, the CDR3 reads TGTGCCAGCAGTCGAACGGACAGGGGAGAGACCCAGTACTTC. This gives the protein CASSRTDRGETQYF. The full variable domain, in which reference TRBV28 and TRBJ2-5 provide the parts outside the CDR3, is DVKVTQSSRYLVKRTGEKVFLECVQDMDHENMFWYRQDPGLGLRLIYFSYDVKMKEKGDIPEGYSVSREKKERFSLILESASTNQTSMYLCASSRTDRGETQYFGPGTRLLVL.

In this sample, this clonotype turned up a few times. The CDR3 sequence is CSVEGPSLRYF. As DNA, the CDR3 is TGCAGCGTTGAAGGACCTTCCCTTCGGTACTTC. This rearrangement joins TRBV29-1 to TRBJ2-7; D is undetermined. Per germline, CDR1 SQVTM and CDR2 ANQGSEA. The germline V and J ends were trimmed by 1 base and 12 bases, with 13 bases remaining between them. The CDR3 sequence is 11 residues long.

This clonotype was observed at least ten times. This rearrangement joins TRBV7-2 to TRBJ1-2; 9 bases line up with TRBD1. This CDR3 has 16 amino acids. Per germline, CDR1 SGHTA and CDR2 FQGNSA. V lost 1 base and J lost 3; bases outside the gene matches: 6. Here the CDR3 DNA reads TGTGCCAGCAGCTTAGACCGGGACAGGGTACACTATGGCTACACCTTC. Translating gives CASSLDRDRVHYGYTF.

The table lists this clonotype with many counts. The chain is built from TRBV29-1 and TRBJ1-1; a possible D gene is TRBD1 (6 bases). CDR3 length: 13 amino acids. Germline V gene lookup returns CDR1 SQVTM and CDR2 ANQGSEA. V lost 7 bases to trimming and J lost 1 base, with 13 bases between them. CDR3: CSALGTPNTEAFF. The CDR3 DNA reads TGCAGCGCTCTCGGGACACCGAACACTGAAGCTTTCTTT.

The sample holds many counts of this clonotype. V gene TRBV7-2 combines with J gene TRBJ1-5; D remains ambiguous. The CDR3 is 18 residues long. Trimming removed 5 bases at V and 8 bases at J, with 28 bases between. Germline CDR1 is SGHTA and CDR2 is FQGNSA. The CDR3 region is CASSLVGGQGASGKPQHF. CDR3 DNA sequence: TGTGCCAGCAGCCTGGTAGGAGGCCAAGGCGCTAGCGGGAAGCCCCAGCATTTT.

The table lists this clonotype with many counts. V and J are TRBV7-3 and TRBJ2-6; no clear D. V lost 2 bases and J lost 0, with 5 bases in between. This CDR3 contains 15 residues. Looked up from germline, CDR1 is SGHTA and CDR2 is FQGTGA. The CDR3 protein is CASSLVSSGANVLTF. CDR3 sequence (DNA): TGTGCCAGCAGCTTAGTAAGCTCTGGGGCCAACGTCCTGACTTTC.